The clone carrying this TCR beta chain was detected only a few times. Antigen: not known. This sample is drawn from a study of T-cell memory formation after mild COVID-19. This CDR3 is 15 amino acids long. Trimming took 4 bases from V and 4 from J, leaving 17 bases between them. Germline V CDR1 and CDR2: SGHRS, YFSETQ. Points from the study as a whole: CD4+ bias marked clones expanding day 15 to 37, unlike balanced contracting clones. SARS-CoV-2 specificity was not confirmed for second-wave clones peaking on day 37.

UMIs and sample barcodes were carried by the TCR alpha and TCR beta cDNA libraries that 5'RACE produced using constant-segment primers. TCRdb re-analysed the 5' RACE reads in MiXCR, keeping a single row per CDR3 protein. The sample holds 100,000 to 130,000 distinct CDR3 sequences, roughly an eighth seen once. This sequence originates from a man aged 18 to 30 who had mild COVID-19 (a few samples of this study predate the infection). Cell type and time point are not known. The chain joins TRBV5-1 to TRBJ1-1; possibly TRBD1 for D (5 bases). Sequencing was performed on PBMCs or a T cell subset sorted from them (not recorded which). The DNA for the CDR3 is TGCGCCAGCAGCCCGTTTGGGGGGGAGGGCACTGAAGCTTTCTTT. Its translation is CASSPFGGEGTEAFF. The variable domain in full, with the rest retrieved from reference TRBV5-1 and TRBJ1-1, is KAGVTQTPRYLIKTRGQQVTLSCSPISGHRSVSWYQQTPGQGLQFLFEYFSETQRNKGNFPGRFSGRQFSNSRSEMNVSTLELGDSALYLCASSPFGGEGTEAFFGQGTRLTVV.